These 13 T cell receptor beta chains came from one sample sequenced in a study of human thymus T cells. Clones were sequenced by immunoSEQ multiplex PCR, and TCRdb holds only the in-frame ones, with some missing. This table has about 46,000 clones, 95% appearing once. Sequencing input: blood. The source of these receptors is a girl under three years old with a congenital heart defect but otherwise immunologically healthy.

The J gene is TRBJ2-7, the V gene TRBV7-9, with 10 bases identical to TRBD2. Trimming at V came to 2 bases and at J to 2 bases, leaving 6 bases not matched to a gene. Germline V gives CDR1 SEHNR, CDR2 FQNEAQ (reference sequence). The CDR3 extends over 16 amino acids. The CDR3, as DNA: TGTGCCAGCAGCTTACCGTTAGCGGGAGGCGCCTACGAGCAGTACTTC. This gives the protein CASSLPLAGGAYEQYF.

This clone was seen once. The CDR3 protein is CASSRRQGFYNEQFF. The DNA of the CDR3 is TGTGCCAGCAGCCGGAGACAGGGTTTCTACAATGAGCAGTTCTTC. The J gene is TRBJ2-1, the V gene TRBV5-4; 7 positions agree with TRBD1. The J segment lost 3 bases and the V segment lost 4 bases, leaving 7 bases of the junction unmatched. The CDR3 has 15 residues. Germline CDR1 is SGHNT and CDR2 is YYREEE (reference sequence).

This chain links TRBV7-9 with TRBJ2-2; D is ambiguous. Germline V CDR1 and CDR2: SEHNR, FQNEAQ (reference sequence). The CDR3 runs to 14 residues. V shed 10 bases and J shed 5 bases, with 17 bases lying between them. CDR3 protein: CATPPLGSTGELFF. DNA for the CDR3: TGTGCCACCCCTCCCTTAGGCTCAACCGGGGAGCTGTTTTTT. The whole variable domain, remainder taken from reference TRBV7-9 and TRBJ2-2, is DTGVSQNPRHKITKRGQNVTFRCDPISEHNRLYWYRQTLGQGPEFLTYFQNEAQLEKSRLLSDRFSAERPKGSFSTLEIQRTEQGDSAMYLCATPPLGSTGELFFGEGSRLTVL.

The rearrangement links TRBV6-5 to TRBJ2-3; D is undetermined. Deletions cut 4 bases from V and 2 bases from J, with 7 bases between. Germline V lookup: CDR1 MNHEY, CDR2 SVGAGI. The CDR3 totals 13 residues. The CDR3: CASSSGLTDTQYF. CDR3 DNA: TGTGCCAGCAGTTCGGGCCTCACAGATACGCAGTATTTT.

This rearrangement joins TRBV7-2 to TRBJ2-3; 13 nucleotides line up with TRBD2. The CDR3 length is 16 residues. J gave up 10 bases and V 5 bases, and 12 bases lay outside the gene matches. In germline, CDR1 is SGHTA, CDR2 FQGNSA. The CDR3 nucleotides read TGTGCCAGCAGCCTCAGGACTAGCGGGAGATGGCCCTCGCAGTATTTT. This translates into CASSLRTSGRWPSQYF.

The genes are TRBV20-1 and TRBJ2-7; D unclear. Between the trimmed V and J ends, which lost 4 bases and 4 bases, there was a span of 8 bases. The CDR3 is 11 amino acids. The germline V gene has CDR1 DFQATT and CDR2 SNEGSKA (reference sequence). CDR3 sequence reads: CSATALYEQYF. The CDR3 nucleotides are TGCAGTGCTACGGCTCTGTACGAGCAGTACTTC.

The chain has TRBV7-2 and TRBJ2-7; D may be TRBD1 or TRBD2 (5 bases each). Germline V lookup: CDR1 SGHTA, CDR2 FQGNSA. V lost 1 base, J lost 5 bases, and 9 bases lay in between. The CDR3 has 13 residues. The CDR3 region is CASSLEGRDEQYF. The CDR3 DNA sequence: TGTGCCAGCAGCTTAGAGGGACGGGACGAGCAGTACTTC.

In its sample, this clone was seen once. This sequence joins TRBV7-9 and TRBJ1-5; the D is unclear. Germline loops: CDR1 SEHNR, CDR2 FQNEAQ (reference sequence). Deletions cut 1 base from V and 7 bases from J, with 11 bases between. This CDR3 is 14 amino acids long. The CDR3 coding sequence is TGTGCCAGCAGCTTAGGGGGAAGCGGGCAGCCCCAGCATTTT. Residues: CASSLGGSGQPQHF. Drawing the rest from reference TRBV7-9 and TRBJ1-5, the complete variable domain is DTGVSQNPRHKITKRGQNVTFRCDPISEHNRLYWYRQTLGQGPEFLTYFQNEAQLEKSRLLSDRFSAERPKGSFSTLEIQRTEQGDSAMYLCASSLGGSGQPQHFGDGTRLSIL.

Notes on this clone: A junction boundary mismatches the germline segment, possibly from a read error. CDR3 coding DNA: TGCAGTGCCAGTCGAGGGGGCTCATTT. Translating it yields CSASRGGSF. The V and J genes are TRBV20-1 and TRBJ1-5; TRBD1 matches 7 bases. CDR3 length equals 9 residues. The V gene's germline CDR1 is DFQATT and CDR2 SNEGSKA (reference sequence).

The rearrangement joins TRBV11-2 to TRBJ1-2; TRBD1 agrees at 7 bases. Trimming cost V 0 bases and J 2 bases; bases outside gene matches: 3. The CDR3 runs to 15 residues. CDR1 SGHAT and CDR2 FQNNGV come from the germline V gene. The CDR3 here is CASSLEYRGNYGYTF. The CDR3 DNA is TGTGCCAGCAGCTTAGAATACAGGGGAAACTATGGCTACACCTTC.

This clone appeared a few times. V usage is TRBV2 and J usage is TRBJ1-1; TRBD1 agrees at 10 bases. Germline V gene sequence: CDR1 SNHLY, CDR2 FYNNEI. V trimming: 4 bases; J trimming: 3 bases; junction bases outside the gene matches: 8. The CDR3 has 16 amino acids. The CDR3 sequence: CASSAGTGAYYTEAFF. The CDR3 DNA reads as TGTGCCAGCAGTGCCGGGACAGGGGCCTACTACACTGAAGCTTTCTTT. Together with reference TRBV2 and TRBJ1-1, the CDR3 gives the full variable domain: EPEVTQTPSHQVTQMGQEVILRCVPISNHLYFYWYRQILGQKVEFLVSFYNNEISEKSEIFDDQFSVERPDGSNFTLKIRSTKLEDSAMYFCASSAGTGAYYTEAFFGQGTRLTVV.

This chain joins TRBV27 and TRBJ2-5; no firm D call. Germline CDR1 and CDR2: MNHEY and SMNVEV (reference sequence). The ends were cut back, 7 bases at V and 2 bases at J, with 5 bases in the middle. CDR3 length equals 11 residues. The CDR3 sequence is CASKGQETQYF. The CDR3 DNA follows: TGTGCCAGCAAGGGACAAGAGACCCAGTACTTC.

This sequence joins TRBV2 and TRBJ2-5; D may be TRBD2 (5 bases). Germline CDR1 is SNHLY and CDR2 is FYNNEI. With 6 bases removed from V and 1 base from J, the gap between germline ends came to 18 bases. This CDR3 region has 16 residues. The CDR3 DNA reads TGTGCCAGCAGGACTATGAGGGAGAAGGGCCAAGAGACCCAGTACTTC. Its translation: CASRTMREKGQETQYF.